These 16 T cell receptor beta chains came from one sample sequenced in a study of blood T cell repertoires in COVID-19. The assay was immunoSEQ multiplex PCR, and TCRdb's table has in-frame clones only and misses some. The sample gives fewer than 250,000 clones, 70% to 90% of which show up once; 3% to 3.5% is in the top ten. The specimen sequenced was peripheral blood. These receptors all come from a man between 60 and 75 years old with acute or convalescent COVID-19.

The chain employs TRBV5-8 and TRBJ1-1; TRBD1 aligns across 8 bases. This CDR3 contains 15 residues. The germline gives CDR1 SGHTS, CDR2 YDEGEE. The V segment lost 4 bases and the J segment 1 base; nucleotides outside the gene matches: 6. The CDR3 DNA reads as TGTGCCAGCAGCACATCCGGGACAGGGAACACTGAAGCTTTCTTT. It is translated as CASSTSGTGNTEAFF.

This clone was picked up one time. CDR3 DNA sequence: TGTGCCAGCAGTTTAACGTTCAGCCGGGGGTCAAGCTCCTACGAGCAGTACTTC. Encoded protein: CASSLTFSRGSSSYEQYF. The chain couples TRBV28 to TRBJ2-7; the D gene is possibly TRBD2 (6 bases). Between the trimmed V and J ends, which lost 2 bases and 0 bases, there was a span of 20 bases. Germline assignment: CDR1 MDHEN and CDR2 SYDVKM. The CDR3 length is 18 residues. The full variable domain, completed using reference TRBV28 and TRBJ2-7, is DVKVTQSSRYLVKRTGEKVFLECVQDMDHENMFWYRQDPGLGLRLIYFSYDVKMKEKGDIPEGYSVSREKKERFSLILESASTNQTSMYLCASSLTFSRGSSSYEQYFGPGTRLTVT.

V usage is TRBV7-2 and J usage is TRBJ2-7; possible D gene TRBD1, 6 bases. Germline values: CDR1 SGHTA, CDR2 FQGNSA. The length of the CDR3 is 17 residues. The germline V and J ends were trimmed by 3 bases and 0 bases, with 18 bases remaining between them. The CDR3 sequence is CASSFRPGQFSSYEQYF. DNA for the CDR3: TGTGCCAGCAGCTTTAGACCGGGACAATTCAGCTCCTACGAGCAGTACTTC.

This rearrangement joins TRBV4-3 to TRBJ1-5, with TRBD1 identical over 10 bases. The V and J ends lost 4 bases and 4 bases, in that order; junction bases with no gene match: 4. Germline values: CDR1 LGHNA, CDR2 YSLEER. The CDR3 sequence is 15 residues long. Here the CDR3 reads CASSRGTGVNQPQHF. In nucleotides, the CDR3 is TGCGCCAGCAGCCGCGGGACAGGGGTGAATCAGCCCCAGCATTTT.

The chain recombines TRBV7-8 with TRBJ2-1; the D is unclear. V dropped 2 bases and J dropped 2 bases, with 10 bases sitting between them. CDR1 is SGHVS and CDR2 is FQNEAQ in the germline V gene. The length of the CDR3 is 15 residues. CDR3 region: CASSLLQSPYNEQFF. The CDR3 coding sequence is TGTGCCAGCAGCTTACTACAGAGCCCCTACAATGAGCAGTTCTTC.

This sequence joins TRBV27 and TRBJ2-2, with 13 bases aligning to TRBD2. Losses at the gene ends were 6 bases for V and 5 bases for J; bases not matched to a gene: 3. This CDR3 spans 15 amino acids. Germline V gene sequence: CDR1 MNHEY, CDR2 SMNVEV (reference sequence). The CDR3 DNA sequence: TGTGCCAGCAGCAGACTAGCGGGGGGAACCGGGGAGCTGTTTTTT. Amino acids: CASSRLAGGTGELFF.

This chain's CDR3 is CASSLGGQGAGYTF. Here the CDR3 DNA reads TGTGCCAGCAGCTTAGGGGGCCAGGGGGCTGGCTACACCTTC. This rearrangement joins TRBV7-9 to TRBJ1-2; 8 bases match TRBD1. Per the germline V gene, CDR1 is SEHNR and CDR2 is FQNEAQ (reference sequence). The V gene end was trimmed by 1 base and the J gene end by 7 bases; junction bases not matched to a gene: 5. This CDR3 spans 14 amino acids.

The chain carries TRBV6-1 and TRBJ2-5; 10 nucleotides line up with TRBD2. The CDR3 length is 16 residues. The germline V gene encodes CDR1 MNHNS and CDR2 SASEGT. Germline trimming cut 1 base from V and 5 bases from J; bases unmatched to any gene: 7. CDR3 DNA: TGTGCCAGCAGTGAAGGGAGAGCGGGGGGGCGGGAGACCCAGTACTTC. Amino acid sequence: CASSEGRAGGRETQYF.

This chain links TRBV9 with TRBJ2-7, with D possibly matching TRBD1 (5 bases). This CDR3 spans 15 amino acids. Germline CDR1 and CDR2: SGDLS and YYNGEE. Trimming took off 0 bases at V and 3 bases at J, with 13 bases between the two ends. CDR3 bases: TGTGCCAGCAGCGTAGGGCCAGGGCAGAGCTACGAGCAGTACTTC. This codes for CASSVGPGQSYEQYF. Full variable domain (remainder filled in from reference TRBV9 and TRBJ2-7): DSGVTQTPKHLITATGQRVTLRCSPRSGDLSVYWYQQSLDQGLQFLIQYYNGEERAKGNILERFSAQQFPDLHSELNLSSLELGDSALYFCASSVGPGQSYEQYFGPGTRLTVT.

The J gene is TRBJ2-2, the V gene TRBV14, with D unclear. The CDR3 has 13 amino acids. With 4 bases removed from V and 6 bases from J, the gap between germline ends came to 9 bases. Germline assignment: CDR1 SGHDN and CDR2 FVKESK. CDR3 protein: CASSPTLPGELFF. The CDR3 DNA reads TGTGCCAGCAGCCCGACTCTTCCCGGGGAGCTGTTTTTT.

DNA of the CDR3: TGTGCCAGCAGCTTCGGGACTAGCGGGACTAGCACAGATACGCAGTATTTT. This sequence encodes CASSFGTSGTSTDTQYF. The chain combines TRBV7-2 with TRBJ2-3; the match to TRBD2 covers 13 bases. CDR3 length: 17 residues. Per germline, CDR1 SGHTA and CDR2 FQGNSA. The V gene end was trimmed by 3 bases and the J gene end by 0 bases; junction bases not matched to a gene: 3.

This clone came up a few times. This chain links TRBV7-6 with TRBJ2-5; 7 bases agree with TRBD1. The germline CDR1 and CDR2 sequences are SGHVS and FNYEAQ. Germline trimming cut 1 base from V and 3 bases from J; bases unmatched to any gene: 5. CDR3 size: 15 residues. This chain's CDR3 is CASSLVYRGKETQYF. The CDR3, as DNA: TGTGCCAGCAGCTTAGTGTACAGGGGAAAAGAGACCCAGTACTTC.

The chain recombines TRBV11-2 with TRBJ2-3; 7 bases align to TRBD1. The CDR3 is 13 residues long. Per germline, CDR1 SGHAT and CDR2 FQNNGV. V trimming: 6 bases; J trimming: 2 bases; junction bases outside the gene matches: 2. CDR3 DNA sequence: TGTGCCAGCAGTACAGGGGCCACAGATACGCAGTATTTT. It is translated as CASSTGATDTQYF. The whole variable domain, filled in from reference TRBV11-2 and TRBJ2-3, reads EAGVAQSPRYKIIEKRQSVAFWCNPISGHATLYWYQQILGQGPKLLIQFQNNGVVDDSQLPKDRFSAERLKGVDSTLKIQPAKLEDSAVYLCASSTGATDTQYFGPGTRLTVL.

The chain carries TRBV12-3 or TRBV12-4 and TRBJ1-1; D gene unclear. The CDR3 runs 13 residues. The V and J ends lost 6 bases and 7 bases respectively, with 15 bases between them. In DNA, the CDR3 is TGTGCCAGCAGACCTGGGCCGCGAAATGAAGCTTTCTTT. Residues: CASRPGPRNEAFF.

This rearrangement joins TRBV7-3 to TRBJ1-1, with TRBD1 as a possible D gene (5 bases). Germline V gene lookup returns CDR1 SGHTA and CDR2 FQGTGA. CDR3 length: 15 amino acids. Trimming pared 2 bases from V and 1 base from J, leaving 11 bases between. CDR3 residues: CASSLRSGSNTEAFF. The CDR3 DNA reads TGTGCCAGCAGCTTACGGTCAGGGTCGAACACTGAAGCTTTCTTT.

The CDR3 is CASSLGTGMGETQYF. CDR3 sequence (DNA): TGTGCCAGCAGTTTAGGGACAGGGATGGGAGAGACCCAGTACTTC. This rearrangement joins TRBV28 to TRBJ2-5; 9 bases are a match to TRBD1. This CDR3 spans 15 amino acids. With 2 bases clipped from V and 4 bases from J, the junction kept 5 bases outside the gene matches. Germline-derived CDR1 and CDR2 are MDHEN and SYDVKM.